This T cell receptor (beta chain) was sequenced in a study of blood T cell repertoires in COVID-19. The J segment lost 4 bases and the V segment lost 8 bases, leaving 8 bases of the junction unmatched. The CDR3 runs 14 residues. CDR1 is MNHEY, CDR2 SMNVEV, per germline (reference sequence). The table came from immunoSEQ multiplex PCR; TCRdb's copy has only in-frame clones and leaves some out. This table has fewer than 250,000 clones, around 90% appearing once. V gene TRBV27 combines with J gene TRBJ1-3, with 7 bases that match TRBD1. The source material was peripheral blood. The receptor's source is a man aged 55-75 years with acute or convalescent COVID-19. The CDR3 region has the DNA TGTGCCAGCCGGAACAGGGGCGGGGGAAACACCATATATTTT. Protein: CASRNRGGGNTIYF.